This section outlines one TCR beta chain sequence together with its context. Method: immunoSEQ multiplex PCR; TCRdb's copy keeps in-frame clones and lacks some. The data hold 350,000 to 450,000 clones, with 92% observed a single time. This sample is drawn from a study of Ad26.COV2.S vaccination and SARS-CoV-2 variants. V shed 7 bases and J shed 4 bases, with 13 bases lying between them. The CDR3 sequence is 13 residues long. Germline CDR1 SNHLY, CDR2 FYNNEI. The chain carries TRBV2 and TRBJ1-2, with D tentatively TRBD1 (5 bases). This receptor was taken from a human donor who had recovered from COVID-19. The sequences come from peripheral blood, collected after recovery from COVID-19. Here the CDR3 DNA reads TGTGCCAGCAAGCTCATGGGGACCTATGGCTACACCTTC. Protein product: CASKLMGTYGYTF.